These 19 T cell receptor beta chains were all obtained from the same sample, sequenced in a study of T cell responses to AZD1222 COVID-19 vaccine. The protocol was immunoSEQ multiplex PCR, while the TCRdb copy is restricted to in-frame clones and leaves out a portion. The table has roughly 120,000 clones, about 91% seen once. The specimen was peripheral blood, collected on day 0 of AZD1222 vaccination. The receptors shown here come from an adult in good health.

V and J are TRBV6-5 and TRBJ2-1; no firm D call. From germline, CDR1 is MNHEY and CDR2 SVGAGI. Trimming shortened V by 0 bases and J by 9 bases, and 6 bases separated the two germline ends. The CDR3 is made up of 12 amino acids. CDR3 coding DNA: TGTGCCAGCAGTTACTCGGGCGGTGAGCAGTTCTTC. This sequence encodes CASSYSGGEQFF.

The chain has TRBV30 and TRBJ1-3, with D maybe TRBD1 (5 bases). V lost 1 base, J lost 3 bases, and 7 bases lay in between. CDR3 length equals 13 residues. CDR1 is GTSNPN, CDR2 SVGIG, per germline (reference sequence). CDR3 loop: CAWSEDNGNTIYF. The DNA for the CDR3 is TGTGCCTGGAGTGAGGACAATGGAAACACCATATATTTT.

The V call is TRBV29-1, the J call TRBJ1-1; TRBD1 aligns across 10 bases. V lost 1 base to trimming and J lost 8 bases; unmatched junction nucleotides: 4. Per the germline V gene, CDR1 is SQVTM and CDR2 is ANQGSEA. The CDR3 runs 13 residues. DNA of the CDR3: TGCAGCGTTGAAGGACAGGGGGCTACCGAAGCTTTCTTT. It is translated as CSVEGQGATEAFF.

This clone was counted once. V and J are TRBV5-1 and TRBJ1-3; tentatively, D is TRBD1 (6 bases). The CDR3 is 14 amino acids. The germline V gene encodes CDR1 SGHRS and CDR2 YFSETQ. V shed 4 bases and J shed 9 bases, with 17 bases lying between them. Here the CDR3 reads CASSAQQGGGTIYF. In DNA form, the CDR3 reads TGCGCCAGCAGCGCACAACAGGGTGGTGGCACCATATATTTT. Full variable domain (missing parts from reference TRBV5-1 and TRBJ1-3): KAGVTQTPRYLIKTRGQQVTLSCSPISGHRSVSWYQQTPGQGLQFLFEYFSETQRNKGNFPGRFSGRQFSNSRSEMNVSTLELGDSALYLCASSAQQGGGTIYFGEGSWLTVV.

The chain has TRBV10-1 and TRBJ1-1, with D uncertain. Between the trimmed V and J ends, which lost 5 bases and 4 bases, there was a span of 11 bases. Germline V lookup: CDR1 WNHNN, CDR2 SYGVQD (reference sequence). The CDR3 covers 13 residues. CDR3 sequence: CASSRTTITEAFF. CDR3 nucleotide sequence: TGCGCCAGCAGTCGCACCACGATCACTGAAGCTTTCTTT.

The chain uses TRBV5-1 and TRBJ2-3; D gene ambiguous. The CDR3 length is 15 residues. The V and J ends lost 1 base and 1 base respectively, with 10 bases between them. Germline V gives CDR1 SGHRS, CDR2 YFSETQ. The CDR3 loop reads CASSLFQTRTDTQYF. DNA of the CDR3: TGCGCCAGCAGCTTGTTTCAGACCCGCACAGATACGCAGTATTTT.

This clone is termed medium-sized. The chain recombines TRBV19 with TRBJ1-5; D remains unclear. The CDR3 totals 14 residues. Germline CDR1 reads LNHDA; CDR2 reads SQIVND (reference sequence). Trimming pared 6 bases from V and 4 bases from J, leaving 13 bases between. CDR3 in DNA: TGTGCCAGTAGCGACCCGGGAATGAATCAGCCCCAGCATTTT. Translation gives CASSDPGMNQPQHF. The full variable domain, in which reference TRBV19 and TRBJ1-5 provide the parts outside the CDR3, is DGGITQSPKYLFRKEGQNVTLSCEQNLNHDAMYWYRQDPGQGLRLIYYSQIVNDFQKGDIAEGYSVSREKKESFPLTVTSAQKNPTAFYLCASSDPGMNQPQHFGDGTRLSIL.

The chain links TRBV7-2 to TRBJ1-2; no clear D. Germline V gives CDR1 SGHTA, CDR2 FQGNSA. The CDR3 spans 13 residues. V lost 1 base to trimming and J lost 8 bases, with 11 bases between them. CDR3 nucleotide sequence: TGTGCCAGCAGCTTAGACATGATTGTGGGCTACACCTTC. Translated: CASSLDMIVGYTF.

The chain couples TRBV10-3 to TRBJ1-3; D not certain. Between the trimmed V and J ends, which lost 4 bases and 0 bases, there was a span of 7 bases. Germline loops: CDR1 ENHRY, CDR2 SYGVKD. The CDR3 is 14 amino acids. The CDR3, as DNA: TGTGCCATCAGTGGAGCAAACTCTGGAAACACCATATATTTT. It translates to CAISGANSGNTIYF.

The rearrangement links TRBV5-4 to TRBJ1-6, with TRBD1 matching over 7 bases. The CDR3 covers 14 residues. V dropped 2 bases and J dropped 8; count of bases not matched to a gene: 4. In germline, CDR1 is SGHNT, CDR2 YYREEE (reference sequence). CDR3 region: CASSLQGYHSPLHF. CDR3 nucleotides: TGTGCCAGCAGCTTACAGGGGTATCATTCACCCCTCCACTTT.

The V gene is TRBV10-1, the J gene TRBJ1-2; D gene unclear. The CDR3 loop spans 13 amino acids. The V and J ends lost 4 bases and 6 bases respectively, with 12 bases between them. Germline-derived CDR1 and CDR2 are WNHNN and SYGVQD (reference sequence). CDR3 nucleotide sequence: TGCGCCAGCAGTGTAGCGTTAGGCCATGGCTACACCTTC. Its protein product is CASSVALGHGYTF.

The rearrangement uses TRBV4-1 and TRBJ1-5; no clear D gene. V was trimmed by 3 bases and J by 6 bases, leaving 9 bases between them. Germline V CDR1 and CDR2: MGHRA, YSYEKL. The CDR3 has 13 residues. As DNA, the CDR3 is TGCGCCAGCAGCCAGGTAGGGTTTCAGCCCCAGCATTTT. Residues: CASSQVGFQPQHF.

The chain carries TRBV18 and TRBJ2-7; a weak D match, TRBD2 (5 bases). Trimming cost V 3 bases and J 0 bases, with 12 bases left between them. The germline CDR1 and CDR2 sequences are KGHSH and LQKENI. This CDR3 comprises 15 residues. Here the CDR3 reads CASSPGGRSSYEQYF. The CDR3 DNA is TGTGCCAGCTCACCGGGCGGGCGCAGCTCCTACGAGCAGTACTTC.

The rearrangement links TRBV9 to TRBJ1-3; the D is unclear. The CDR3 totals 12 residues. V lost 0 bases and J lost 8, with 6 bases in between. CDR1 is SGDLS, CDR2 YYNGEE, per germline. The CDR3 DNA is TGTGCCAGCAGCGTAGTGGAGGACACCATATATTTT. This translates into CASSVVEDTIYF.

J is TRBJ2-3 and V is TRBV30, with D unresolved. V was shortened by 8 bases and J by 2 bases, with 14 bases between the two germline ends. The V gene's germline CDR1 is GTSNPN and CDR2 SVGIG (reference sequence). This CDR3 spans 13 amino acids. The CDR3 nucleotides read TGTGCCCGAACCCGGGCCCTCACAGATACGCAGTATTTT. Protein: CARTRALTDTQYF.

V gene TRBV10-3 combines with J gene TRBJ1-5; TRBD1 matches 8 bases. Looked up from germline, CDR1 is ENHRY and CDR2 is SYGVKD. This CDR3 is built from 13 residues. V shed 7 bases and J 8 bases; nucleotides not matched to a gene: 7. The CDR3 spells CAINRDRSEPQHF. The CDR3 DNA is TGTGCCATCAATAGGGACAGGTCGGAGCCCCAGCATTTT.

The genes are TRBV10-3 and TRBJ1-4; 7 bases map to TRBD1. The germline V gene has CDR1 ENHRY and CDR2 SYGVKD. The trim removed 6 bases at V and 4 bases at J, leaving 8 bases unmatched. The CDR3 contains 15 residues. Written as DNA, the CDR3 is TGTGCCATCAGACAGTCAGGGACAGATAATGAAAAACTGTTTTTT. Its translation is CAIRQSGTDNEKLFF.

The chain combines TRBV6-5 with TRBJ1-1; TRBD1 is a possible D gene (6 bases). This CDR3 comprises 14 residues. V was shortened by 3 bases and J by 4 bases, with 12 bases between the two germline ends. Germline values: CDR1 MNHEY, CDR2 SVGAGI. In DNA form, the CDR3 reads TGTGCCAGCAGTTATTCCACAGGGTCCACTGAAGCTTTCTTT. This codes for CASSYSTGSTEAFF.

The genes are TRBV7-9 and TRBJ2-3; 7 bases agree with TRBD2. This CDR3 spans 14 amino acids. In germline, CDR1 is SEHNR, CDR2 FQNEAQ (reference sequence). The J segment lost 6 bases and the V segment lost 2 bases, leaving 5 bases of the junction unmatched. CDR3 residues: CASSLIAGADTQYF. CDR3 DNA: TGTGCCAGCAGCTTAATTGCGGGAGCCGATACGCAGTATTTT.